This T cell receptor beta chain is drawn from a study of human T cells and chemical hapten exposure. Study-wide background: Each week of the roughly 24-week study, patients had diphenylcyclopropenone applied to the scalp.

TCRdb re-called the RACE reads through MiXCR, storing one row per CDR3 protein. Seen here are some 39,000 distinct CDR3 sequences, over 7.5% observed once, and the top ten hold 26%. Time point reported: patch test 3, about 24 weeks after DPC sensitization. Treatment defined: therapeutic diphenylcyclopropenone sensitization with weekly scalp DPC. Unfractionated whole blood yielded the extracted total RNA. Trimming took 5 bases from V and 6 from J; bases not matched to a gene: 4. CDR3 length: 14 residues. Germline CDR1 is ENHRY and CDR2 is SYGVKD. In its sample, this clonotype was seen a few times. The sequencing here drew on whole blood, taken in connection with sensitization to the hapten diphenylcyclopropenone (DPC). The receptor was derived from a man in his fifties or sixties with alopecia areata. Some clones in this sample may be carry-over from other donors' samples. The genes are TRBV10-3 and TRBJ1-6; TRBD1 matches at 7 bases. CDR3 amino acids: CAISRDRANSPLHF. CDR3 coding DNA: TGTGCCATCAGTCGCGACAGGGCTAATTCACCCCTCCACTTT.